This TCR beta chain was documented in a study of blood T cells in healthy people across ages. The overall study: About one barcoded beta molecule was captured per two T cells (by template switching). Points from the study as a whole: TCR beta diversity correlated strongly with naive T cell percentage. Whereas aged donors had fewer naive CD4+ cells, long-lived donors had more of them and higher diversity.

This clonotype showed up just a few times. The antigen remains undetermined. The authors ran a second PCR of roughly 7 to 11 cycles using a sample-barcoded 5' primer and a J-beta primer mix. TCRdb passed the 5' RACE reads through MiXCR, listing each CDR3 protein once. The sample yields some 800,000 distinct CDR3 sequences, roughly 25% seen once. The CDR3 extends over 15 amino acids. V lost 3 bases to trimming and J lost 0 bases; unmatched junction nucleotides: 3. Germline values: CDR1 LGHNA, CDR2 YNFKEQ. A further study also used this sample, focusing on T cells of mothers and their children.

The rearrangement links TRBV4-2 to TRBJ2-3, with 7 nucleotides matching TRBD2. Sequencing was carried out using blood. The source is a boy younger than 18 in good health. For the CDR3, the DNA is TGTGCCAGCAGCCAGAAGCGGGGAAGCACAGATACGCAGTATTTT. Translated: CASSQKRGSTDTQYF.